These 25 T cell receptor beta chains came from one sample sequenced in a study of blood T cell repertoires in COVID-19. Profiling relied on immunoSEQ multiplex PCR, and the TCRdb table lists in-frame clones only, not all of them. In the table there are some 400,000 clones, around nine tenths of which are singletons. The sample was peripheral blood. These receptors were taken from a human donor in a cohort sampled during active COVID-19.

CDR3 sequence: CASSFDGTSDYEQYF. In nucleotides, the CDR3 is TGCGCCAGCAGCTTTGATGGGACTAGCGACTACGAGCAGTACTTC. The V gene is TRBV5-1, the J gene TRBJ2-7, with TRBD2 matching 10 bases. Germline CDR1 SGHRS, CDR2 YFSETQ. The CDR3 spans 15 residues. V lost 2 bases and J lost 3; bases outside the gene matches: 5.

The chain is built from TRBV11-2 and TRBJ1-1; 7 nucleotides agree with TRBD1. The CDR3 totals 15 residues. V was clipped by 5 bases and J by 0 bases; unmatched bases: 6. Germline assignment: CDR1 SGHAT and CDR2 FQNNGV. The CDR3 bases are TGTGCCAGCAGCCCTCTGGACAGGATGAACACTGAAGCTTTCTTT. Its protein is CASSPLDRMNTEAFF.

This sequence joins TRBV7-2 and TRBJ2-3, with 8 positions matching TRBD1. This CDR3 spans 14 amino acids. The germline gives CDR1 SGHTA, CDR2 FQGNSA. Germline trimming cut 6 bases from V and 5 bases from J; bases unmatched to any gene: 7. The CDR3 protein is CASRNPDREDTQYF. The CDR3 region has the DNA TGTGCCAGCAGGAATCCGGACAGGGAAGATACGCAGTATTTT.

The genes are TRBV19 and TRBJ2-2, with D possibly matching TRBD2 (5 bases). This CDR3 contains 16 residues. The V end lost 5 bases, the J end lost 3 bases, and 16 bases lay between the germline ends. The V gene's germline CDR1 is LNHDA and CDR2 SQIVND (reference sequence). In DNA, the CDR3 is TGTGCCAGTAGTCCCCGACTACCCCCACACACCGGGGAGCTGTTTTTT. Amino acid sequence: CASSPRLPPHTGELFF.

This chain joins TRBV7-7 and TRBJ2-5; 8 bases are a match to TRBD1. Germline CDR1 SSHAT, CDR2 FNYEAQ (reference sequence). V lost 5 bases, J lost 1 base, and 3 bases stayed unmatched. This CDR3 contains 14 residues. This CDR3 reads CASSRDRGQETQYF. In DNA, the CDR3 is TGTGCCAGCAGCCGAGACAGGGGCCAAGAGACCCAGTACTTC.

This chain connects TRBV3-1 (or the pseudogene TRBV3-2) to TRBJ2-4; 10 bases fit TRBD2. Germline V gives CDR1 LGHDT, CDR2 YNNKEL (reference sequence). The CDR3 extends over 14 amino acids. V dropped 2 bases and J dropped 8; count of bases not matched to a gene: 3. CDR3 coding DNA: TGTGCCAGCAGCCAAACAGCGGGAGGGGACATTCAGTACTTC. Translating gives CASSQTAGGDIQYF.

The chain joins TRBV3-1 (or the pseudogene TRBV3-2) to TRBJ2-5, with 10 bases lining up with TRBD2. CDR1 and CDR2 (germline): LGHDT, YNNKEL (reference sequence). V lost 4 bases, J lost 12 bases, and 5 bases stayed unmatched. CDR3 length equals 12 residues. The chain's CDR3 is CASSLRSGRKYF. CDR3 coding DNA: TGTGCCAGCAGCCTCCGTAGCGGGAGGAAGTACTTC.

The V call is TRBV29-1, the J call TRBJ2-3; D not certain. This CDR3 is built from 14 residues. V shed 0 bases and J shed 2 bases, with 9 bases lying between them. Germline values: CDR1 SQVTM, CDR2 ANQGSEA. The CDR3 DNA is TGCAGCGTTGAAGATCCGGGTGACACAGATACGCAGTATTTT. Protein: CSVEDPGDTDTQYF.

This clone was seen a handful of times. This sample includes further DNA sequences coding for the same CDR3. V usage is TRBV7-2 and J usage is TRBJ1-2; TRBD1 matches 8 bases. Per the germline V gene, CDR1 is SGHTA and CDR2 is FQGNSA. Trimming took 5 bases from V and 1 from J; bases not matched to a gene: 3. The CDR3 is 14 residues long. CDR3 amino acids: CASSLGQGNYGYTF. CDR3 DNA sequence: TGTGCCAGCAGCCTCGGACAGGGTAACTATGGCTACACCTTC.

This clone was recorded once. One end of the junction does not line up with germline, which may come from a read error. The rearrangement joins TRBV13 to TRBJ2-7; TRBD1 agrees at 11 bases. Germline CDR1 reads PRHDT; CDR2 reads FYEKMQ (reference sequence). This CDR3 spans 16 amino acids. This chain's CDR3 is CASSLGGQGAFHEQYF. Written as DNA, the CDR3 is TGTGCCAGCAGCCTAGGTGGACAGGGGGCGTTTCACGAGCAGTACTTC.

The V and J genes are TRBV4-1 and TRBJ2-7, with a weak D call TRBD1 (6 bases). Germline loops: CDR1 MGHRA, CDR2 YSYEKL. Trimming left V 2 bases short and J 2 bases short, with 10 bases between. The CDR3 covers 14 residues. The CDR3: CASSQTKGAYEQYF. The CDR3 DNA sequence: TGCGCCAGCAGCCAAACTAAGGGGGCCTACGAGCAGTACTTC.

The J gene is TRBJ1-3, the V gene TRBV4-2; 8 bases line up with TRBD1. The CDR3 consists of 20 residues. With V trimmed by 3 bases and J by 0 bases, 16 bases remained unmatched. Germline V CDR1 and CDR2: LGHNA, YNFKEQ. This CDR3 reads CASSHHGQGTTLSSGNTIYF. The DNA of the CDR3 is TGTGCCAGCAGCCACCACGGACAGGGAACTACTTTAAGCTCTGGAAACACCATATATTTT.

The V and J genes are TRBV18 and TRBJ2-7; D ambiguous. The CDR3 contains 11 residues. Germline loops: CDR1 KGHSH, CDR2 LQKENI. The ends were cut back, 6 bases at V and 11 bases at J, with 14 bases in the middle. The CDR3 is CASSPHWAKYF. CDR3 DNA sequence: TGTGCCAGCTCCCCCCACTGGGCGAAGTACTTC.

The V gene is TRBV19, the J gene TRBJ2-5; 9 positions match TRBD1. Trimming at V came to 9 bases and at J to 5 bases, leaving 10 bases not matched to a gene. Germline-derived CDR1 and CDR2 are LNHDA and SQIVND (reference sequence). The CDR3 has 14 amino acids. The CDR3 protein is CASGTGQRRETQYF. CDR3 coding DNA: TGTGCCAGCGGGACAGGGCAGCGTAGGGAGACCCAGTACTTC.

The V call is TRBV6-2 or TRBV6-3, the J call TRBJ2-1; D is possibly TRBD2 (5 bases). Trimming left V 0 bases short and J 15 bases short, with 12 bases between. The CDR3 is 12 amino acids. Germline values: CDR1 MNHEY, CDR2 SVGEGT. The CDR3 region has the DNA TGTGCCAGCAGTTACTCACGGGGAGAGTGGTTCTTC. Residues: CASSYSRGEWFF.

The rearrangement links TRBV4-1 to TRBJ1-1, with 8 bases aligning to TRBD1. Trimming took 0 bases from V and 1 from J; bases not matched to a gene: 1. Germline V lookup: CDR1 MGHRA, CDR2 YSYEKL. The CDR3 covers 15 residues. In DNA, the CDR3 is TGCGCCAGCAGCCAAGACGACAGGGGGAACACTGAAGCTTTCTTT. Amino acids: CASSQDDRGNTEAFF.

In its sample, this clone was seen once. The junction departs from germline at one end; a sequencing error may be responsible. The CDR3 DNA is TGTGCCAGCAGTCCTAGGACAGGTGACACAGAAGCTTTCTTT. The encoded protein is CASSPRTGDTEAFF. The chain employs TRBV2 and TRBJ1-1; 7 bases fit TRBD1. The CDR3 contains 14 residues. The V gene's germline CDR1 is SNHLY and CDR2 FYNNEI.

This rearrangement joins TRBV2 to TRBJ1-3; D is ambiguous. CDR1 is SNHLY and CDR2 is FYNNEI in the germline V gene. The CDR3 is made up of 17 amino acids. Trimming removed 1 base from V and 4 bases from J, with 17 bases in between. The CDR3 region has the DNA TGTGCCAGCAGTGAAGGTACCTTGGCGGGTACGGGAAACACCATATATTTT. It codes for CASSEGTLAGTGNTIYF.

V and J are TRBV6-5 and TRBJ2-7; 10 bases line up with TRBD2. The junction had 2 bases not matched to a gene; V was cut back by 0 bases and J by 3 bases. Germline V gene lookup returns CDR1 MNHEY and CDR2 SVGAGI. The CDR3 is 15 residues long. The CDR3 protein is CASSYSSSGSYEQYF. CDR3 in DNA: TGTGCCAGCAGTTACTCGTCTAGCGGGAGCTACGAGCAGTACTTC.

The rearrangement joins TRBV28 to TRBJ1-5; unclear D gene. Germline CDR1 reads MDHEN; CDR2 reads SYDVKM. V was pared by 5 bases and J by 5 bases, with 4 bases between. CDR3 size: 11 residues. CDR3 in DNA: TGTGCCAGCAGTACTTATCAGCCCCAGCATTTT. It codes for CASSTYQPQHF.

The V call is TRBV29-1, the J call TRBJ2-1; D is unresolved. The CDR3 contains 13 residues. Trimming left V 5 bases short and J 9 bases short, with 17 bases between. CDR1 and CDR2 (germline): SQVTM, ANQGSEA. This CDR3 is CSVSHRVDLEQFF. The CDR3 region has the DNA TGCAGCGTTTCCCATCGGGTAGATCTTGAGCAGTTCTTC.

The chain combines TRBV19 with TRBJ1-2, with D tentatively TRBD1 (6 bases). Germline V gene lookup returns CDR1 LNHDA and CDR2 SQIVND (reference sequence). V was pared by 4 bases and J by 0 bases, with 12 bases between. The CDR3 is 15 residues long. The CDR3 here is CASSTTTGTNYGYTF. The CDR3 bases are TGTGCCAGTAGTACCACAACAGGGACTAACTATGGCTACACCTTC.

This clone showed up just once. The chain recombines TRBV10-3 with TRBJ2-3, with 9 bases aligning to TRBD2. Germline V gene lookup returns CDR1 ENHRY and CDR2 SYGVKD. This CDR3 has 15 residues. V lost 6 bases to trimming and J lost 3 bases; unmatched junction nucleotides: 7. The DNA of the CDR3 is TGTGCCATCAGAGGCGGGAGGGCGAGGACAGATACGCAGTATTTT. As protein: CAIRGGRARTDTQYF.

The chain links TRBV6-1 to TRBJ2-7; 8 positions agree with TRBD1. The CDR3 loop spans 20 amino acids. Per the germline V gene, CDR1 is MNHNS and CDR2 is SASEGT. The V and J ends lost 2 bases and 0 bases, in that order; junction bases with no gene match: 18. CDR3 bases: TGTGCCAGCAGTGAACGTTCAGACAGGGGAAACATGGATAGCTCCTACGAGCAGTACTTC. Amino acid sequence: CASSERSDRGNMDSSYEQYF.

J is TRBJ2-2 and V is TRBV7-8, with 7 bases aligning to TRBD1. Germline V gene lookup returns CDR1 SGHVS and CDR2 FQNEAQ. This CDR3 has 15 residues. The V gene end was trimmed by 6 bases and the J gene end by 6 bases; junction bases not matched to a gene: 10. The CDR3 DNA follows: TGTGCCAGCAGTCGACAGGGAAGGGGGTCCGGGGAGCTGTTTTTT. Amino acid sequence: CASSRQGRGSGELFF.